The present entry profiles one TCR beta chain with its context. Repertoires were generated with immunoSEQ multiplex PCR, while TCRdb's copy carries only in-frame clones and drops some. The sample lists some 160,000 clones, roughly 80% occurring once. The data belong to a study of blood T cell repertoires in COVID-19. This receptor was identified in an elderly woman with COVID-19, enrolled during active disease. Sequencing was done on a sample of peripheral blood.

The CDR3 loop reads CASGPSGPPSYEQYF. The DNA for the CDR3 is TGCGCCAGCGGACCCTCAGGGCCTCCCTCCTACGAGCAGTACTTC. The chain uses TRBV5-1 and TRBJ2-7, with D maybe TRBD1 (5 bases). The CDR3 runs 15 residues. The germline V and J ends were trimmed by 7 bases and 0 bases, with 17 bases remaining between them. Per the germline V gene, CDR1 is SGHRS and CDR2 is YFSETQ. Based on the CDR3 plus reference TRBV5-1 and TRBJ2-7, the full variable domain is KAGVTQTPRYLIKTRGQQVTLSCSPISGHRSVSWYQQTPGQGLQFLFEYFSETQRNKGNFPGRFSGRQFSNSRSEMNVSTLELGDSALYLCASGPSGPPSYEQYFGPGTRLTVT.